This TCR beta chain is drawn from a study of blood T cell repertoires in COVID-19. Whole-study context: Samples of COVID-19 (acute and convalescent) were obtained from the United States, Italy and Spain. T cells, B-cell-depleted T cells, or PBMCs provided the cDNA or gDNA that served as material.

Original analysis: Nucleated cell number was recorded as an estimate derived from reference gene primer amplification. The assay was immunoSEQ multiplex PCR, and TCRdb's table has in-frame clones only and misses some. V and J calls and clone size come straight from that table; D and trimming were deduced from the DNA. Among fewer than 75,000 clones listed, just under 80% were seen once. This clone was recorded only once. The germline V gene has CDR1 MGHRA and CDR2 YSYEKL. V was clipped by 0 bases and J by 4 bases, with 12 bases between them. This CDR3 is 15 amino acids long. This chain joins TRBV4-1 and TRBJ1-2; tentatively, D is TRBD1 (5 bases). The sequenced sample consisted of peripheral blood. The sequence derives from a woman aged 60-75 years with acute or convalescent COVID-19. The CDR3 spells CASSQDPGRVYGYTF. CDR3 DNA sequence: TGCGCCAGCAGCCAAGATCCAGGCAGGGTCTATGGCTACACCTTC.